This TCR beta chain was retrieved from a study of blood T cells in healthy people across ages. Points from the study as a whole: Strongly correlated with naive T cell percentage was TCR beta diversity. Because donor CMV status was unknown, expanded clonotype changes were possibly confounded.

V lost 2 bases and J 5 bases, leaving 18 bases between the germline ends. The CDR3 contains 16 residues. Germline-derived CDR1 and CDR2 are MNHEY and SVGEGT. Note on this clonotype: No antigen is known for it.

A second PCR, run for roughly 7 to 12 cycles, used a sample-barcoded 5' primer plus a J-beta primer mix. Through a template-switch adaptor with 12 random nucleotides, each cDNA molecule received a tag. TCRdb itself ran the 5' RACE reads through MiXCR, one entry per CDR3 protein. The repertoire includes around 800,000 distinct CDR3 sequences, under 45% of them detected once, and roughly 19% sits in the top ten. This clonotype originated in a man in his fifties or sixties in good health. Source material: blood. The chain joins TRBV6-2 or TRBV6-3 to TRBJ1-1, with D perhaps TRBD1 (5 bases). CDR3 DNA: TGTGCCAGCAGTTACCAGTTAGCAGGTTGGGGGACTGAAGCTTTCTTT. Translated: CASSYQLAGWGTEAFF.